This T cell receptor beta chain appears in the sequencing data of a study of cytomegalovirus exposure and HLA in healthy donors. Study at large: Earlier, 150 million to 200 million T cells were analyzed, and 117 million unique TCR beta sequences were found among them.

PCR employed 60 Vbeta and 13 Jbeta primers. Here immunoSEQ multiplex PCR was the method, and the copy in TCRdb shows in-frame clones only, minus some. The sample contains around 120,000 clones, about 83% of which appear only once. Study-level results: Reports showed the classifier diagnosing cytomegalovirus status with high specificity and sensitivity. Most of the TCR beta V segments (in an earlier analysis) were productive either about 90% or about 30% of the time. It was confirmed in vitro that three of the CMV-associated chains were specific for CMV antigens.

With respect to this clone: Its antigen remains unknown.

The clonotype was recovered from a woman in her thirties or forties in good health and CMV-seropositive. The sample consisted of PBMCs.

CDR3 sequence (DNA): TGTGCCAGCAGTTTAAGTACTCACGGGACTGAAGCTTTCTTT. Translated: CASSLSTHGTEAFF. The chain combines TRBV27 with TRBJ1-1; no clear D gene. Trimming left V 2 bases short and J 5 bases short, with 12 bases between. The CDR3 totals 14 residues. Germline V gene lookup returns CDR1 MNHEY and CDR2 SMNVEV (reference sequence).